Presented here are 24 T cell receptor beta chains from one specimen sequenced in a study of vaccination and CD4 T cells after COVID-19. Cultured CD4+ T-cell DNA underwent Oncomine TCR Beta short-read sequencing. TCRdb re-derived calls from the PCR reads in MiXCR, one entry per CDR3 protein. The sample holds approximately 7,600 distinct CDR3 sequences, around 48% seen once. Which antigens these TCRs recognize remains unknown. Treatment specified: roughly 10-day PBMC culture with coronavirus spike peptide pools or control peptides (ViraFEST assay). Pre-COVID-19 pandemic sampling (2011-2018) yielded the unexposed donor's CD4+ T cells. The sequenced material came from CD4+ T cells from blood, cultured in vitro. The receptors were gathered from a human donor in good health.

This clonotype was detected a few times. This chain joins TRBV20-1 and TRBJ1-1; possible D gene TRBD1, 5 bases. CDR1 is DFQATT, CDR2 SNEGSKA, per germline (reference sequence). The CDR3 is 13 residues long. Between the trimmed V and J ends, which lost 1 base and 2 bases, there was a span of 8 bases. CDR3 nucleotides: TGCAGTGCTAGAGGGGGGAGTAACACTGAAGCTTTCTTT. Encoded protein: CSARGGSNTEAFF.

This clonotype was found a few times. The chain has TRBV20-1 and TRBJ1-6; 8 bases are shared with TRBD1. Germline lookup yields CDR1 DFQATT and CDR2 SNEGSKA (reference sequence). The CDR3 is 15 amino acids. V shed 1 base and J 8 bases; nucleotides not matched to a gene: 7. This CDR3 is CSARAAGGWDSPLHF. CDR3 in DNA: TGCAGTGCTAGAGCCGCAGGGGGCTGGGATTCACCCCTCCACTTT.

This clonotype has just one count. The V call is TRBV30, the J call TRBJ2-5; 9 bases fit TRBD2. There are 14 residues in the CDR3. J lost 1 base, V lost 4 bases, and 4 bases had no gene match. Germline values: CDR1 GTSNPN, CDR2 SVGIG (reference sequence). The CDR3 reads CAWNPAGGQETQYF. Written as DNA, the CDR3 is TGTGCCTGGAACCCAGCGGGGGGCCAAGAGACCCAGTACTTC.

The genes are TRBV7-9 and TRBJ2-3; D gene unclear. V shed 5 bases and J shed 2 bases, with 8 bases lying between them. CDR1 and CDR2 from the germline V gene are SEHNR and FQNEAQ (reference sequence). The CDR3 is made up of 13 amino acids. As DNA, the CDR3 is TGTGCCAGCAGCCCGACCTTCACAGATACGCAGTATTTT. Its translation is CASSPTFTDTQYF.

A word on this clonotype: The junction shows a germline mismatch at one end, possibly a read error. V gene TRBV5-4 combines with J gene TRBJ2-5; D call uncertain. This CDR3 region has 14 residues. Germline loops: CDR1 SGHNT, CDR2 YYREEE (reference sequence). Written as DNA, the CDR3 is TGTGCCAGCGGCTTCTCGCTGGGGATGGAGACCCAGTACTTC. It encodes CASGFSLGMETQYF.

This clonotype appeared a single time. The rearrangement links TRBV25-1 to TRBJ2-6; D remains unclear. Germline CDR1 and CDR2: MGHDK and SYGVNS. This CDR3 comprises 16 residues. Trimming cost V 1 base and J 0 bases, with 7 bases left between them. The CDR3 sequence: CASSESVGSGANVLTF. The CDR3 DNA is TGTGCCAGCAGTGAATCCGTGGGCTCTGGGGCCAACGTCCTGACTTTC.

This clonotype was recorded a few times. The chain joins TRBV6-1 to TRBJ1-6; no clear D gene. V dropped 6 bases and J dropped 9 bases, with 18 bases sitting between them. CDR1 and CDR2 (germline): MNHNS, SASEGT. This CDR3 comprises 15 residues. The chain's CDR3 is CASRVSGEKGSPLHF. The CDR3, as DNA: TGTGCCAGCAGGGTGAGCGGGGAGAAGGGTTCACCCCTCCACTTT.

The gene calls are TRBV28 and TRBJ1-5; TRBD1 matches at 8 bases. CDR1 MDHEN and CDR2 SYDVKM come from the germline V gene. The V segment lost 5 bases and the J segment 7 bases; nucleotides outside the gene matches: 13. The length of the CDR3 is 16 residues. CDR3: CASSQPRQGYGQPQHF. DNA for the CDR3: TGTGCCAGCAGTCAACCCAGACAGGGGTATGGCCAGCCCCAGCATTTT.

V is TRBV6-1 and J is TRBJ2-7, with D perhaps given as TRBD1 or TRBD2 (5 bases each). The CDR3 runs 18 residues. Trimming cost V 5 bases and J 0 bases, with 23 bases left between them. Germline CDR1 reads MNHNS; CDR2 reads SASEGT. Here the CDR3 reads CASSTLPGRRVSSYEQYF. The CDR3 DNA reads TGTGCCAGCAGTACACTACCGGGACGGCGAGTATCCTCCTACGAGCAGTACTTC.

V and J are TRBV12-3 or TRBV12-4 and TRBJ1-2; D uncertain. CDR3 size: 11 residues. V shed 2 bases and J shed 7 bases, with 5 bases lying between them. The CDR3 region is CASSLYRGYTF. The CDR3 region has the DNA TGTGCCAGCAGTTTATATCGTGGCTACACCTTC.

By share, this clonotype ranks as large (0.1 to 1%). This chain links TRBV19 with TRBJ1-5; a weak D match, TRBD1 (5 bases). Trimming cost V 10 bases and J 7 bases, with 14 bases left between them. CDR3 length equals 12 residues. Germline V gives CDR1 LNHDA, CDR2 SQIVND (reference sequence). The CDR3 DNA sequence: TGTGCCACCAACACGGGGGGACAGCCCCAGCATTTT. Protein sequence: CATNTGGQPQHF. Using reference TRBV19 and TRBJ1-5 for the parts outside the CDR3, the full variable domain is DGGITQSPKYLFRKEGQNVTLSCEQNLNHDAMYWYRQDPGQGLRLIYYSQIVNDFQKGDIAEGYSVSREKKESFPLTVTSAQKNPTAFYLCATNTGGQPQHFGDGTRLSIL.

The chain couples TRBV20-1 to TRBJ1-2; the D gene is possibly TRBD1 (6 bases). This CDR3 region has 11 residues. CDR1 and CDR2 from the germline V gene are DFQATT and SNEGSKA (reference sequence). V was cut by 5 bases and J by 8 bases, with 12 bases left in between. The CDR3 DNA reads TGCAGTGCTCCTCAGGGGTGGGGCTACACCTTC. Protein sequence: CSAPQGWGYTF.

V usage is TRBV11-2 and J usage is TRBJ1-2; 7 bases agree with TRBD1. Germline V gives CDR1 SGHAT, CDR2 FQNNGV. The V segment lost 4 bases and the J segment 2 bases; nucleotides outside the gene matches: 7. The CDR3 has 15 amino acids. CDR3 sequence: CASSSYIQGNYGYTF. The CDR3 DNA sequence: TGTGCCAGCAGCTCATATATACAGGGGAACTATGGCTACACCTTC.

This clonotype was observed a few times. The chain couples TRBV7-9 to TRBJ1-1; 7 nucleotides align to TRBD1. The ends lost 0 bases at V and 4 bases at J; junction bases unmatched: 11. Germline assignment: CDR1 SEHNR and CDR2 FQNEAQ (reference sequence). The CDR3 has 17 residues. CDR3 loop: CASSLAGSRDSATEAFF. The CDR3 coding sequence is TGTGCCAGCAGCTTAGCTGGGAGCCGGGACAGCGCCACTGAAGCTTTCTTT.

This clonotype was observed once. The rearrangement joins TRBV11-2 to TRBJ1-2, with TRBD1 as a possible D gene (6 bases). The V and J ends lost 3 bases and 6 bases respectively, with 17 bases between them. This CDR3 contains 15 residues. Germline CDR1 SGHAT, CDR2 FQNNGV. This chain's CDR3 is CASSFRGAQGNGYTF. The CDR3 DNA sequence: TGTGCCAGCAGCTTTCGGGGGGCGCAGGGTAATGGCTACACCTTC.

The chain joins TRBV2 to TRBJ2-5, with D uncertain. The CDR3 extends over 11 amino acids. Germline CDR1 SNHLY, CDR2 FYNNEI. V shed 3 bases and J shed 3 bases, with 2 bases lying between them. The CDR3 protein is CASSDEETQYF. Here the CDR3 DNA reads TGTGCCAGCAGTGACGAAGAGACCCAGTACTTC.

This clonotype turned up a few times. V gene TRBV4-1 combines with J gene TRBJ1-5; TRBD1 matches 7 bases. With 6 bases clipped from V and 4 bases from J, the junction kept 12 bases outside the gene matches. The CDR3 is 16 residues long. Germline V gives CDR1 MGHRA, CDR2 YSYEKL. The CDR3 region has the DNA TGCGCCAGCAGTCCCCGCGGACAGGTAGTAAATCAGCCCCAGCATTTT. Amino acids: CASSPRGQVVNQPQHF.

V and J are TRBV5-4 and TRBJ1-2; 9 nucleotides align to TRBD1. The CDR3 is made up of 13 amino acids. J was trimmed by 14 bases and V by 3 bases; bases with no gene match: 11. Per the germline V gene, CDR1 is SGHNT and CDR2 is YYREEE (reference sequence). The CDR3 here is CASSSRGQGSNTF. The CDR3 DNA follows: TGTGCCAGCAGCTCGAGGGGACAGGGATCCAATACCTTC.

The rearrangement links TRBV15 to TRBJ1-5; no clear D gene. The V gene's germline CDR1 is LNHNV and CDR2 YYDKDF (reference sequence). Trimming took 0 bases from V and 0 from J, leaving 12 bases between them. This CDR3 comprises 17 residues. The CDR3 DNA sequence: TGTGCCACCAGCAGAGAAAGAGCGGGTTATAGCAATCAGCCCCAGCATTTT. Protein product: CATSRERAGYSNQPQHF.

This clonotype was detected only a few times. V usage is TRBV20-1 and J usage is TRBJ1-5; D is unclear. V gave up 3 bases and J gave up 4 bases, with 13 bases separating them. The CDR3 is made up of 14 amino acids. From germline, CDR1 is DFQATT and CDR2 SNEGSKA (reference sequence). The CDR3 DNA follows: TGCAGTGCTAGCCCTTCTGTGGGGAATCAGCCCCAGCATTTT. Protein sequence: CSASPSVGNQPQHF.

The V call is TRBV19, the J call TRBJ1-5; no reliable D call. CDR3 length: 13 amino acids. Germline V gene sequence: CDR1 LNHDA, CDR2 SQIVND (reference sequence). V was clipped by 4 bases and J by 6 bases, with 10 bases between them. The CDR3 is CASSKDRVQPQHF. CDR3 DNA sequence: TGTGCCAGTAGTAAAGACCGCGTTCAGCCCCAGCATTTT.

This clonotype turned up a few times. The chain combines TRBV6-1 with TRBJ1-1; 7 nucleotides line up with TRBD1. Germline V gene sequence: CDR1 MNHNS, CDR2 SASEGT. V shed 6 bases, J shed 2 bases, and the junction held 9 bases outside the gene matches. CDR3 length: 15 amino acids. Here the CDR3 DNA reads TGTGCCAGCAGAGGATCCGGGACAGCCAACACTGAAGCTTTCTTT. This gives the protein CASRGSGTANTEAFF.

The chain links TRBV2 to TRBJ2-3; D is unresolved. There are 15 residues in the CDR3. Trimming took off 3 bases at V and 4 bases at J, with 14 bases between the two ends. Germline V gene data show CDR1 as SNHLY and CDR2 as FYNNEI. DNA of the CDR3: TGTGCCAGCAGTGACCTCATCGCCACCGCAGATACGCAGTATTTT. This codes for CASSDLIATADTQYF. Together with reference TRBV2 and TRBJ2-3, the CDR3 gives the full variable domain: EPEVTQTPSHQVTQMGQEVILRCVPISNHLYFYWYRQILGQKVEFLVSFYNNEISEKSEIFDDQFSVERPDGSNFTLKIRSTKLEDSAMYFCASSDLIATADTQYFGPGTRLTVL.

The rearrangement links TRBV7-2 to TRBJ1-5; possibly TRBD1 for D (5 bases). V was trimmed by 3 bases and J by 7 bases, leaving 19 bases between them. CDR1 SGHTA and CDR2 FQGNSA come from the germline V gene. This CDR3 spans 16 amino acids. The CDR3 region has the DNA TGTGCCAGCAGCTTGGGGACCTTCAACCTCGGACAGCCCCAGCATTTT. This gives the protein CASSLGTFNLGQPQHF.